This TCR beta chain was retrieved from a study of cytomegalovirus exposure and HLA in healthy donors. CDR1 is KGHSH and CDR2 is LQKENI in the germline V gene. The ends were cut back, 6 bases at V and 1 base at J, with 6 bases in the middle. This CDR3 contains 12 residues. The PCR was carried out with 60 Vbeta primers and 13 Jbeta primers. Profiling relied on immunoSEQ multiplex PCR, and the TCRdb table lists in-frame clones only, not all of them. The sample table includes approximately 180,000 clones. The sequenced sample was PBMCs. V and J are TRBV18 and TRBJ1-1; the D gene is possibly TRBD1 (5 bases). The origin of this receptor is a man aged 25-45 years in good health and CMV-seronegative. The CDR3 here is CASSTENTEAFF. The CDR3 DNA reads TGTGCCAGCTCGACAGAGAACACTGAAGCTTTCTTT.